This T cell receptor beta chain was identified during a study of shared clonotypes between healthy human individuals. With respect to this clone: Antigen: not known.

Produced via immunoSEQ multiplex PCR; TCRdb's table is partial and in-frame only. The sample carries roughly 1.4 million clones, less than 99% recorded once. Study-wide points: The expectation was that sequencing depth would affect clonotype sharing among donors. Memory subsets had estimated richness that was generally smaller than that of naive subsets. Generation of non-shared clonotypes was less probable than generation of clonotypes shared by all four donors. In the sorted subsets, rarefaction showed sequencing was incomplete despite large depth.

The sequenced material came from naive CD4+ T cells sorted from blood. Subset described: CD45RA+ positively selected. This TCR was recovered from a man under 40 in good health.

The CDR3 coding sequence is TGTGCCAGCAGTGACCCCAGACCCAACCCCACCCCCCTTAGCTCTGGGGCCAACGTCCTGACTTTC. This codes for CASSDPRPNPTPLSSGANVLTF. The rearrangement joins TRBV6-4 to TRBJ2-6; no reliable D call. Germline CDR1 is MRHNA and CDR2 is SNTAGT. The V and J ends lost 2 bases and 0 bases respectively, with 26 bases between them. The CDR3 sequence is 22 residues long.